Sequencing of this TCR beta chain was carried out in a study of shared clonotypes between healthy human individuals. Note on this clone: The sample carries other DNA sequences with the same CDR3.

There are 11 residues in the CDR3. Germline V gene sequence: CDR1 DFQATT, CDR2 SNEGSKA (reference sequence). V was pared by 6 bases and J by 4 bases, with 9 bases between. Some clones are missing from TCRdb's copy, which holds only in-frame ones; the method was immunoSEQ multiplex PCR. This table holds about 2.4 million clones, under 95% found once. The specimen sequenced was naive CD4+ T cells from PBMCs. Noted subset: CD45RA+ positively selected. The chain carries TRBV20-1 and TRBJ1-2, with D hard to call. The receptor was derived from a man between 18 and 29 years old in good health. Some clones in this sample may be carry-over from other donors' samples. DNA for the CDR3: TGCAGTGCCAGACCCGCCTATGGCTACACCTTC. This translates into CSARPAYGYTF.